The clone carrying this TCR beta chain has a handful of counts. Its specificity is not known. TCRdb re-derived calls from the 5' RACE reads in MiXCR, one entry per CDR3 protein. The table records hundreds of thousands of distinct CDR3 sequences, 8.5% to 9% of them present only once. The sample comes from a study of identical twins. Findings of the study overall: It was possible that invariant MAIT and iNKT cells partly confounded the zero-insertion analyses.

This CDR3 has 13 residues. Trimming cost V 9 bases and J 8 bases, with 17 bases left between them. Looked up from germline, CDR1 is SNHLY and CDR2 is FYNNEI. This sample also appeared in a second study, on yellow fever vaccine responses in identical twins. That work states: Reports say the vaccine T cell response in twins looked partly convergent and partly personalized.

The chain has TRBV2 and TRBJ2-4; tentatively, D is TRBD1 (7 bases). Sequenced sample: PBMCs. The TCR comes from a woman aged 18-29 years in good health. The CDR3 DNA is TGTGCCAGTGCAGGGGGGCGCGTAGACATTCAGTACTTC. Translating gives CASAGGRVDIQYF. The full variable domain, completed using reference TRBV2 and TRBJ2-4, is EPEVTQTPSHQVTQMGQEVILRCVPISNHLYFYWYRQILGQKVEFLVSFYNNEISEKSEIFDDQFSVERPDGSNFTLKIRSTKLEDSAMYFCASAGGRVDIQYFGAGTRLSVL.